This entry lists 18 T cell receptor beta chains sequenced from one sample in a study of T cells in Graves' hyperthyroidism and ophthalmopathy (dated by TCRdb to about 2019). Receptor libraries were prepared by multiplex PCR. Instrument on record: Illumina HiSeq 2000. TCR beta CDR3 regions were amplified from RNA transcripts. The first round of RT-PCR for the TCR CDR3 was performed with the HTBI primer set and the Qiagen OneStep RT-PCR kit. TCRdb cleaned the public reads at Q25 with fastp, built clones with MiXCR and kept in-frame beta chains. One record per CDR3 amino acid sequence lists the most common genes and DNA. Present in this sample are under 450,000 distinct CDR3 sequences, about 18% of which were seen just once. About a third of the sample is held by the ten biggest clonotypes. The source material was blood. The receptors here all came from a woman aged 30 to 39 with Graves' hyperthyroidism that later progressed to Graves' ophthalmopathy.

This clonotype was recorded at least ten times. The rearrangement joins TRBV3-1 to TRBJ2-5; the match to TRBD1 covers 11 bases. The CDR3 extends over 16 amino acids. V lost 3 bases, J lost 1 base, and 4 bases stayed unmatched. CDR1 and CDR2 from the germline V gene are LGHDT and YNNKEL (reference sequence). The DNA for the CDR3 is TGTGCCAGCAGCCAGAAGGACAGGGGGCTCCAAGAGACCCAGTACTTC. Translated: CASSQKDRGLQETQYF.

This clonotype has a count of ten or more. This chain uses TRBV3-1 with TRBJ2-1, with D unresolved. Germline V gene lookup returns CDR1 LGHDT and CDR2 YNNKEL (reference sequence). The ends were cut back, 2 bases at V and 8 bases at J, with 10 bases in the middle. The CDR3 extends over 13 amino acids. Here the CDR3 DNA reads TGTGCCAGCAGCCAAACCAGGCCCCATGAGCAGTTCTTC. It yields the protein CASSQTRPHEQFF.

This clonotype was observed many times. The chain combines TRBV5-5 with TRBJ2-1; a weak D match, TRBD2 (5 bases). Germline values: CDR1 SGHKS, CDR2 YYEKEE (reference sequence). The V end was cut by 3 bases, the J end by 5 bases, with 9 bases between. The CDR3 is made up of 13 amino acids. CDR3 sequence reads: CASSSSGNNEQFF. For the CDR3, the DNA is TGTGCCAGCAGCTCCTCCGGGAACAATGAGCAGTTCTTC.

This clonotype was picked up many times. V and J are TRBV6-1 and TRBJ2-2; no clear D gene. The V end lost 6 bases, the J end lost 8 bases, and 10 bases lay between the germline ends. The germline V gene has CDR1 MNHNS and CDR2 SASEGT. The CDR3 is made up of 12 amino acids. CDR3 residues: CASSPDGGELFF. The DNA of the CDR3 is TGTGCCAGCAGCCCCGATGGGGGGGAGCTGTTTTTT.

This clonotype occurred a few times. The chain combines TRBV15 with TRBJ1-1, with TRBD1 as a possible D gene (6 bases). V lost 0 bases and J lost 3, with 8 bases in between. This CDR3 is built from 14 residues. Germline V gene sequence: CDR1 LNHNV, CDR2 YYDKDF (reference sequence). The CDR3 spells CATSRERTDTEAFF. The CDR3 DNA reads TGTGCCACCAGCAGAGAACGGACAGACACTGAAGCTTTCTTT.

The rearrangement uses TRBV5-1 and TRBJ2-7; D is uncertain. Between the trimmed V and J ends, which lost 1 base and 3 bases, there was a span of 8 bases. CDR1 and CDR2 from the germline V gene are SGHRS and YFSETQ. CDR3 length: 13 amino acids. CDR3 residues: CASSLYADYEQYF. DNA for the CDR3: TGCGCCAGCAGCTTGTACGCCGACTACGAGCAGTACTTC.

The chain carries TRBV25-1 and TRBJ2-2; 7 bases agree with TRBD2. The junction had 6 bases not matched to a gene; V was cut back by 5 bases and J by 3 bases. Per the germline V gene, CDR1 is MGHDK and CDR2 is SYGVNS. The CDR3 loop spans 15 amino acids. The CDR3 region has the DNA TGTGCCAGCAGTAGTCGACGGGGGGACACCGGGGAGCTGTTTTTT. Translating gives CASSSRRGDTGELFF. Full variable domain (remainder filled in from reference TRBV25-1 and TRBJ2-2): EADIYQTPRYLVIGTGKKITLECSQTMGHDKMYWYQQDPGMELHLIHYSYGVNSTEKGDLSSESTVSRIRTEHFPLTLESARPSHTSQYLCASSSRRGDTGELFFGEGSRLTVL.

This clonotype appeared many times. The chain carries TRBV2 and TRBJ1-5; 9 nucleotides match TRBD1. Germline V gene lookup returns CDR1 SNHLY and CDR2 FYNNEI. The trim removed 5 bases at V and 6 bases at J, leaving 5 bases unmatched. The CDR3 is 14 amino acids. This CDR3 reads CASSKQGASQPQHF. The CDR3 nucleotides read TGTGCCAGCAGTAAACAGGGGGCGAGTCAGCCCCAGCATTTT.

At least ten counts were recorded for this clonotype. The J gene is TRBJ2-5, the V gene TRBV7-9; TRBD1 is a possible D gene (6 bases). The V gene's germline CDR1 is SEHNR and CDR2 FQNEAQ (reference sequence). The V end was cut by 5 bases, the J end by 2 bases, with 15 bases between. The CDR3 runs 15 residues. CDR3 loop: CASSPTGNSQETQYF. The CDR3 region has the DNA TGTGCCAGCAGCCCGACAGGAAATTCTCAAGAGACCCAGTACTTC.

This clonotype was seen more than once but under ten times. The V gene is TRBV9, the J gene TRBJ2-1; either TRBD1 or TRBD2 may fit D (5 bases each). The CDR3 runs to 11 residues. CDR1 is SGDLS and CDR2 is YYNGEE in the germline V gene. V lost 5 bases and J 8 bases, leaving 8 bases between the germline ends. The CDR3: CASSVGDEQFF. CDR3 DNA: TGTGCCAGCAGTGTGGGGGATGAGCAGTTCTTC.

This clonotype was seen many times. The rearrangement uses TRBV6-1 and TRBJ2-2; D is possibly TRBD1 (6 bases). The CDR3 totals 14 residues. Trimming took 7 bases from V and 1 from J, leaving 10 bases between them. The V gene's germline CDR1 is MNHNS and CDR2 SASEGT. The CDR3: CASIPGVNTGELFF. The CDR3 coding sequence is TGTGCCAGCATTCCAGGGGTGAACACCGGGGAGCTGTTTTTT.

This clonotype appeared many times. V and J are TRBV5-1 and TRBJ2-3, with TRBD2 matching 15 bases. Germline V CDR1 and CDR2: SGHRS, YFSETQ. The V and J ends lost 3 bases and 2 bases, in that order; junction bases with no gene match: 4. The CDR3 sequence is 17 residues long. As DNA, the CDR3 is TGCGCCAGCAGCTCTGGACTAGCGGGAGGGGTCACAGATACGCAGTATTTT. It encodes CASSSGLAGGVTDTQYF.

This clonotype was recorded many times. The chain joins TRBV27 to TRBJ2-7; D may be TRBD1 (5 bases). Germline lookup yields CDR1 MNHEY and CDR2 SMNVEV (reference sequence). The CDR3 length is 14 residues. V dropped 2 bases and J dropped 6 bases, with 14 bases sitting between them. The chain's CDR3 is CASSLGYPGAEQYF. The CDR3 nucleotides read TGTGCCAGCAGTTTAGGGTACCCTGGGGCCGAGCAGTACTTC.

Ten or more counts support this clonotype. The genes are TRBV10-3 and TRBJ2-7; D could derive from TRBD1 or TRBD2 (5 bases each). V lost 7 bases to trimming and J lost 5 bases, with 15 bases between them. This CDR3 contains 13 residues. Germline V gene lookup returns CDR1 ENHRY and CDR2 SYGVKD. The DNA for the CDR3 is TGTGCCATCATGGATTTTGGGGGTAACGAGCAGTACTTC. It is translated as CAIMDFGGNEQYF.

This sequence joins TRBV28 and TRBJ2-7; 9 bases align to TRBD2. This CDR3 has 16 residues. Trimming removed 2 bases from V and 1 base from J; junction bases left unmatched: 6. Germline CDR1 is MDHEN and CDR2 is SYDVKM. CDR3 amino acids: CASSLPRLAVSYEQYF. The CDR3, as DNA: TGTGCCAGCAGTTTACCTCGACTAGCGGTTTCCTACGAGCAGTACTTC. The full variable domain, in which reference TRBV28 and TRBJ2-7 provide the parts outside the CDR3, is DVKVTQSSRYLVKRTGEKVFLECVQDMDHENMFWYRQDPGLGLRLIYFSYDVKMKEKGDIPEGYSVSREKKERFSLILESASTNQTSMYLCASSLPRLAVSYEQYFGPGTRLTVT.

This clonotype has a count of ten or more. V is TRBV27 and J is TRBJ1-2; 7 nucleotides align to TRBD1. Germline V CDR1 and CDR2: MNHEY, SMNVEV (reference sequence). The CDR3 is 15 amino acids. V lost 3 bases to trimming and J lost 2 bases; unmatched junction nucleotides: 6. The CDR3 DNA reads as TGTGCCAGCAGTTTCGACAGGGACCGAAACTATGGCTACACCTTC. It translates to CASSFDRDRNYGYTF.

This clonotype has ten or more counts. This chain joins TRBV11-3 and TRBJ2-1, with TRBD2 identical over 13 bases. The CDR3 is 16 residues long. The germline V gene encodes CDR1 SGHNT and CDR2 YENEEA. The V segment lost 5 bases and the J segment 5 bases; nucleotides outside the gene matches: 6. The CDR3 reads CASSAGTSGTDNEQFF. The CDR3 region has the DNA TGTGCCAGCAGCGCAGGGACTAGCGGGACCGACAATGAGCAGTTCTTC.

The CDR3 DNA reads TGTGCCACCAGCAGGGATTTCTATAATTCACCCCTCCACTTT. This codes for CATSRDFYNSPLHF. This chain joins TRBV15 and TRBJ1-6; D gene ambiguous. Trimming took 3 bases from V and 3 from J, leaving 6 bases between them. The CDR3 length is 14 residues. Germline assignment: CDR1 LNHNV and CDR2 YYDKDF (reference sequence). Variable domain in full (rest from reference TRBV15 and TRBJ1-6): DAMVIQNPRYQVTQFGKPVTLSCSQTLNHNVMYWYQQKSSQAPKLLFHYYDKDFNNEADTPDNFQSRRPNTSFCFLDIRSPGLGDTAMYLCATSRDFYNSPLHFGNGTRLTVT.